The next 15 T cell receptor beta chains were all read from a single sample in a study of early T cells in non-severe SARS-CoV-2 infection. TCRdb recomputed calls from the 5' RACE reads with MiXCR, one row per CDR3 protein. Counted here are 70,000 to 85,000 distinct CDR3 sequences, about 5% occurring once; the ten biggest clones make up about 7%. The sample consisted of whole blood, taken at baseline. The receptors come from an adult who was a healthcare worker with PCR-confirmed SARS-CoV-2 infection or an uninfected control (not recorded which).

This clonotype was seen a handful of times. The rearrangement uses TRBV27 and TRBJ1-2; D is unclear. Trimming cost V 5 bases and J 0 bases, with 10 bases left between them. The CDR3 runs 14 residues. Germline-derived CDR1 and CDR2 are MNHEY and SMNVEV (reference sequence). This CDR3 is CASSKPGPNYGYTF. CDR3 DNA: TGTGCCAGCAGTAAACCGGGCCCTAACTATGGCTACACCTTC.

Many counts were recorded for this clonotype. This chain joins TRBV19 and TRBJ2-1; D call uncertain. This CDR3 region has 15 residues. Deletions cut 9 bases from V and 6 bases from J, with 21 bases between. In germline, CDR1 is LNHDA, CDR2 SQIVND (reference sequence). In DNA form, the CDR3 reads TGTGCCAGCGCACCTCCTCCGGACGGTGCCAATGAGCAGTTCTTC. It encodes CASAPPPDGANEQFF.

The chain links TRBV5-6 to TRBJ1-2; D gene uncertain. CDR1 is SGHDT and CDR2 is YYEEEE in the germline V gene. The CDR3 contains 14 residues. V was trimmed by 1 base and J by 8 bases, leaving 15 bases between them. CDR3 sequence: CASSLPTNAGGYTF. CDR3 nucleotide sequence: TGTGCCAGCAGCTTGCCGACAAATGCTGGCGGCTACACCTTC.

This clonotype was counted at least ten times. The chain employs TRBV10-2 and TRBJ1-1, with TRBD1 matching over 7 bases. The CDR3 covers 15 residues. After removal of 4 bases from V and 1 base from J, the junction contained 6 bases not matched to a gene. Germline loops: CDR1 WSHSY, CDR2 SAAADI. Written as DNA, the CDR3 is TGCGCCAGCAGTGCTCCCGACAGGGAGAACACTGAAGCTTTCTTT. It yields the protein CASSAPDRENTEAFF.

This clonotype was seen ten or more times. The chain uses TRBV20-1 and TRBJ2-5; 8 positions agree with TRBD1. The CDR3 consists of 12 residues. Per germline, CDR1 DFQATT and CDR2 SNEGSKA (reference sequence). V shed 3 bases and J 5 bases; nucleotides not matched to a gene: 2. CDR3 DNA: TGCAGTGCTAGTAGACAGGGGGAGACCCAGTACTTC. Amino acid sequence: CSASRQGETQYF.

This clonotype was recorded at least ten times. The chain couples TRBV2 to TRBJ2-7; tentative D call: TRBD1 (6 bases). The germline V and J ends were trimmed by 8 bases and 7 bases, with 18 bases remaining between them. CDR1 and CDR2 (germline): SNHLY, FYNNEI. The CDR3 consists of 13 residues. The CDR3 here is CASLGTPGHEQYF. The CDR3 region has the DNA TGTGCCAGCCTCGGGACCCCGGGACATGAGCAGTACTTC.

This clonotype was seen only a few times. This sequence joins TRBV9 and TRBJ2-7; 9 bases fit TRBD1. The germline gives CDR1 SGDLS, CDR2 YYNGEE. The J segment lost 6 bases and the V segment lost 2 bases, leaving 3 bases of the junction unmatched. This CDR3 has 13 amino acids. Here the CDR3 reads CASSVDRGAEQYF. CDR3 in DNA: TGTGCCAGCAGCGTCGACAGGGGGGCCGAGCAGTACTTC.

This clonotype was observed at least ten times. The V call is TRBV5-1, the J call TRBJ1-2; 10 nucleotides match TRBD1. Trimming at V came to 0 bases and at J to 6 bases, leaving 5 bases not matched to a gene. This CDR3 has 15 residues. Germline CDR1 and CDR2: SGHRS and YFSETQ. CDR3 sequence: CASSLEGTGVDGYTF. CDR3 coding DNA: TGCGCCAGCAGCTTGGAAGGGACAGGGGTGGATGGCTACACCTTC.

The V call is TRBV5-1, the J call TRBJ2-5; TRBD1 aligns across 8 bases. The V and J ends lost 2 bases and 4 bases, in that order; junction bases with no gene match: 4. The CDR3 sequence is 14 residues long. The germline CDR1 and CDR2 sequences are SGHRS and YFSETQ. This chain's CDR3 is CASSFRQGTETQYF. CDR3 nucleotides: TGCGCCAGCAGCTTTAGACAGGGGACAGAGACCCAGTACTTC.

This clonotype has ten or more counts. The V and J genes are TRBV5-6 and TRBJ2-1; 9 nucleotides match TRBD2. Looked up from germline, CDR1 is SGHDT and CDR2 is YYEEEE. The CDR3 contains 14 residues. J was trimmed by 6 bases and V by 0 bases; bases with no gene match: 1. The CDR3, as DNA: TGTGCCAGCAGCTTGGGCGGGAGGGCCAATGAGCAGTTCTTC. Amino acid sequence: CASSLGGRANEQFF. Variable domain in full (rest from reference TRBV5-6 and TRBJ2-1): DAGVTQSPTHLIKTRGQQVTLRCSPKSGHDTVSWYQQALGQGPQFIFQYYEEEERQRGNFPDRFSGHQFPNYSSELNVNALLLGDSALYLCASSLGGRANEQFFGPGTRLTVL.

This clonotype showed up many times. V gene TRBV13 combines with J gene TRBJ2-4; no clear D. CDR1 is PRHDT and CDR2 is FYEKMQ in the germline V gene (reference sequence). There are 12 residues in the CDR3. Trimming cost V 0 bases and J 12 bases, with 9 bases left between them. In DNA form, the CDR3 reads TGTGCCAGCAGCTTAGGGTTGGAGCCTCAGTACTTC. Encoded protein: CASSLGLEPQYF.

There are a few counts of this clonotype. The chain carries TRBV4-1 and TRBJ2-7; the D call may be TRBD1 or TRBD2 (6 bases each). This CDR3 spans 14 amino acids. Germline V gives CDR1 MGHRA, CDR2 YSYEKL. V was cut by 1 base and J by 2 bases, with 9 bases left in between. The CDR3 loop reads CASSQVRGAYEQYF. CDR3 bases: TGCGCCAGCAGCCAAGTTAGGGGGGCCTACGAGCAGTACTTC.

This clonotype has only a few counts. The V gene is TRBV6-1, the J gene TRBJ2-7, with a tentative D call TRBD2 (5 bases). V shed 4 bases and J shed 2 bases, with 15 bases lying between them. This CDR3 region has 15 residues. Looked up from germline, CDR1 is MNHNS and CDR2 is SASEGT. The CDR3 sequence: CASSAPAGLPYEQYF. The CDR3 region has the DNA TGTGCCAGCAGTGCTCCCGCGGGCCTTCCCTACGAGCAGTACTTC.

The chain joins TRBV9 to TRBJ2-1; D uncertain. CDR1 is SGDLS and CDR2 is YYNGEE in the germline V gene. V lost 0 bases, J lost 7 bases, and 17 bases lay in between. The CDR3 is 16 residues long. The CDR3 is CASSVVSWTSLNEQFF. CDR3 nucleotide sequence: TGTGCCAGCAGCGTAGTTAGCTGGACGTCGTTAAATGAGCAGTTCTTC.

This clonotype was counted ten times or more. This chain links TRBV7-2 with TRBJ2-7; 7 bases are shared with TRBD2. V was clipped by 8 bases and J by 3 bases; unmatched bases: 4. CDR1 SGHTA and CDR2 FQGNSA come from the germline V gene. The CDR3 length is 12 residues. DNA for the CDR3: TGTGCCAGCGGACTAGACAGCTACGAGCAGTACTTC. Translated, it gives CASGLDSYEQYF.